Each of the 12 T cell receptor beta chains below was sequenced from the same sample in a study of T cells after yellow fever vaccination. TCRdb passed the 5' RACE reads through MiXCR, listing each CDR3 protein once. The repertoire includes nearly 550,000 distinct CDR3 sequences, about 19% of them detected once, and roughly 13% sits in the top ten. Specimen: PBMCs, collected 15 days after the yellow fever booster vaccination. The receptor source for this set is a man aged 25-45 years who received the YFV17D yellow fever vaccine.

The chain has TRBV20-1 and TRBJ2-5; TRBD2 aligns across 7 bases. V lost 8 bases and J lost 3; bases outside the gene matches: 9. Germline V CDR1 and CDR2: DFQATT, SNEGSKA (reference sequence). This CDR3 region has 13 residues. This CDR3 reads CSLPSSGKETQYF. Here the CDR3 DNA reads TGCAGTCTCCCATCCAGCGGGAAAGAGACCCAGTACTTC.

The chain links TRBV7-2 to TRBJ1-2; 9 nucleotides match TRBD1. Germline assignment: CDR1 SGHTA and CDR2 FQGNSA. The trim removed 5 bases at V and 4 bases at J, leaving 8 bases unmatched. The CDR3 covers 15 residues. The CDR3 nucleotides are TGTGCCAGCAGCCCTAGGACAGGGGAGGTCTATGGCTACACCTTC. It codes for CASSPRTGEVYGYTF.

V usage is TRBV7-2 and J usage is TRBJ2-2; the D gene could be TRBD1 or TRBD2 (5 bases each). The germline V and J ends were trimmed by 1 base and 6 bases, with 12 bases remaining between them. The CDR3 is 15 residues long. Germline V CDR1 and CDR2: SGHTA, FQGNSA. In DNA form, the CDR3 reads TGTGCCAGCAGCTTAGTTGGGACCCAAGCCGGGGAGCTGTTTTTT. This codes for CASSLVGTQAGELFF.

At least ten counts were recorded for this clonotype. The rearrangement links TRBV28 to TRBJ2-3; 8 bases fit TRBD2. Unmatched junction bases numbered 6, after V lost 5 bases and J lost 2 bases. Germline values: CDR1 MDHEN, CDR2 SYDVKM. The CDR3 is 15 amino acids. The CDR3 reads CASSRSSGNTDTQYF. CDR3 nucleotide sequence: TGTGCCAGCAGTCGAAGTAGCGGGAACACAGATACGCAGTATTTT.

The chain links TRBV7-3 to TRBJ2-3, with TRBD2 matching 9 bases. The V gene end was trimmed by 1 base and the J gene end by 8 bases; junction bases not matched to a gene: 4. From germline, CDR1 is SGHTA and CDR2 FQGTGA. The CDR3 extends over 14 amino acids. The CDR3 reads CASSLKPGLATQYF. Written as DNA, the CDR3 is TGTGCCAGCAGCTTAAAACCGGGACTAGCTACGCAGTATTTT.

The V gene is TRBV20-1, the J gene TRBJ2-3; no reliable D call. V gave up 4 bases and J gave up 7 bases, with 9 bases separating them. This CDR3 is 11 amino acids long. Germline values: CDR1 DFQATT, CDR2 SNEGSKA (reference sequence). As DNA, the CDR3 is TGCAGTGCTACGAATCTTTATACGCAGTATTTT. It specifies CSATNLYTQYF.

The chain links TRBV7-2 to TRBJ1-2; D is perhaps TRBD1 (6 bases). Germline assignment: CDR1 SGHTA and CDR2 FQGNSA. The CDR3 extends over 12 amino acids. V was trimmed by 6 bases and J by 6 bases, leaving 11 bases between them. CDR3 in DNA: TGTGCCAGCAGGGGAGGGGGAAATGGCTACACCTTC. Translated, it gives CASRGGGNGYTF.

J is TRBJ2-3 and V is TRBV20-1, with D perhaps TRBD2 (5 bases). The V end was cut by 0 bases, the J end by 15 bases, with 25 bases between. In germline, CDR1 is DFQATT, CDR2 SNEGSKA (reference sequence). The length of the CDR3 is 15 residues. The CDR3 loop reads CSARDLTIGGFIYYF. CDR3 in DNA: TGCAGTGCTAGAGATCTGACTATCGGAGGTTTTATTTATTATTTT.

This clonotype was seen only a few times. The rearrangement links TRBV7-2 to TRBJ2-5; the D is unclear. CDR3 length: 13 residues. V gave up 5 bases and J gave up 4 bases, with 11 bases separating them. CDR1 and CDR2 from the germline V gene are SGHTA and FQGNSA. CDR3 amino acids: CASSPWARETQYF. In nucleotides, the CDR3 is TGTGCCAGCAGCCCCTGGGCCCGAGAGACCCAGTACTTC.

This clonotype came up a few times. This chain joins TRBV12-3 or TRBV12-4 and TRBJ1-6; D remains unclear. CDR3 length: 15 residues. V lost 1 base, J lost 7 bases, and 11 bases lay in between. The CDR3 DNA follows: TGTGCCAGCAGTTTAGACCCTTCCTGGAATTCACCCCTCCACTTT. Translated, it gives CASSLDPSWNSPLHF.

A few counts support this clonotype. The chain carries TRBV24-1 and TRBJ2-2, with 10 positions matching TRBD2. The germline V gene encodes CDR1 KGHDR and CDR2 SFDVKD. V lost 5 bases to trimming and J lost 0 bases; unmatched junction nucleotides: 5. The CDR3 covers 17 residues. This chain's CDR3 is CATSAALAGPNTGELFF. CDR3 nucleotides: TGTGCCACCAGTGCCGCACTAGCGGGACCGAACACCGGGGAGCTGTTTTTT.

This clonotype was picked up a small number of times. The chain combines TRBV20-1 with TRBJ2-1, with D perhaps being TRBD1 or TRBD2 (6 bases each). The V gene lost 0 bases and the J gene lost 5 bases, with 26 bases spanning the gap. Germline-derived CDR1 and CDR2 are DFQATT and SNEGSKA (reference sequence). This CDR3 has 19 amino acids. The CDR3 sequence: CSARDQLRGFGGDNNEQFF. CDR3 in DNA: TGCAGTGCTAGAGATCAACTTCGGGGGTTCGGAGGGGACAACAATGAGCAGTTCTTC.